Below, 14 T cell receptor beta chains from the same sample are listed, as sequenced in a study of blood T cell repertoires in COVID-19. Repertoires were generated with immunoSEQ multiplex PCR, while TCRdb's copy carries only in-frame clones and drops some. The repertoire holds about 160,000 clones, with around 81% as singletons. The sequenced sample consisted of peripheral blood. These receptors were taken from a man aged 55 to 70 with active or convalescent COVID-19.

This chain links TRBV2 with TRBJ2-7, with 8 nucleotides matching TRBD2. Germline V gene data show CDR1 as SNHLY and CDR2 as FYNNEI. J gave up 0 bases and V 4 bases, and 5 bases lay outside the gene matches. This CDR3 is built from 15 residues. The chain's CDR3 is CASSGGGPYSYEQYF. For the CDR3, the DNA is TGTGCCAGCAGTGGCGGGGGGCCCTACTCCTACGAGCAGTACTTC.

The chain recombines TRBV7-3 with TRBJ2-3; 7 bases fit TRBD2. CDR3 length equals 14 residues. CDR1 is SGHTA and CDR2 is FQGTGA in the germline V gene. V dropped 5 bases and J dropped 0; count of bases not matched to a gene: 2. Here the CDR3 reads CASSPSGSTDTQYF. CDR3 coding DNA: TGTGCCAGCAGCCCTAGCGGAAGCACAGATACGCAGTATTTT.

V gene TRBV4-2 combines with J gene TRBJ2-3; D not certain. The CDR3 is 14 amino acids. Trimming removed 0 bases from V and 2 bases from J, with 6 bases in between. Per germline, CDR1 LGHNA and CDR2 YNFKEQ. CDR3 sequence: CASSQDLFTDTQYF. The CDR3 DNA reads as TGTGCCAGCAGCCAAGATCTCTTCACAGATACGCAGTATTTT.

On this clone: Other nucleotide sequences from this sample produce the same CDR3. The chain joins TRBV11-2 to TRBJ2-1, with 11 bases that match TRBD2. V was pared by 5 bases and J by 4 bases, with 7 bases of the junction left unmatched. Germline V CDR1 and CDR2: SGHAT, FQNNGV. The CDR3 totals 16 residues. The chain's CDR3 is CASSPRLAGLYNEQFF. CDR3 coding DNA: TGTGCCAGCAGCCCTCGACTAGCGGGGCTATACAATGAGCAGTTCTTC. Full variable domain (outside the CDR3, taken from reference TRBV11-2 and TRBJ2-1): EAGVAQSPRYKIIEKRQSVAFWCNPISGHATLYWYQQILGQGPKLLIQFQNNGVVDDSQLPKDRFSAERLKGVDSTLKIQPAKLEDSAVYLCASSPRLAGLYNEQFFGPGTRLTVL.

This chain connects TRBV9 to TRBJ2-7; D is undetermined. CDR1 and CDR2 (germline): SGDLS, YYNGEE. Trimming pared 0 bases from V and 0 bases from J, leaving 7 bases between. The CDR3 is 14 residues long. DNA of the CDR3: TGTGCCAGCAGCGTAGTGAGTAGCTCCTACGAGCAGTACTTC. Translated: CASSVVSSSYEQYF.

The chain is built from TRBV6-5 and TRBJ1-5; 9 nucleotides match TRBD1. Per germline, CDR1 MNHEY and CDR2 SVGAGI. The CDR3 spans 14 residues. J gave up 7 bases and V 6 bases, and 7 bases lay outside the gene matches. CDR3 DNA: TGTGCCAGCAGAGCACAGGGGGCTGGACAGCCCCAGCATTTT. It codes for CASRAQGAGQPQHF.

CDR3 bases: TGTGCCAGCAGCTTTCGGGGGGCCCAAGAGACCCAGTACTTC. Amino acid sequence: CASSFRGAQETQYF. The V and J genes are TRBV11-2 and TRBJ2-5, with a possible D match to TRBD2 (7 bases). The germline V gene encodes CDR1 SGHAT and CDR2 FQNNGV. The CDR3 contains 14 residues. V lost 3 bases and J lost 1, with 9 bases in between.

The rearrangement joins TRBV18 to TRBJ2-5; 7 nucleotides match TRBD2. This CDR3 is built from 15 residues. In germline, CDR1 is KGHSH, CDR2 LQKENI. V trimming: 3 bases; J trimming: 2 bases; junction bases outside the gene matches: 6. CDR3 sequence reads: CASSPSASGQETQYF. In DNA form, the CDR3 reads TGTGCCAGCTCACCCTCGGCTAGCGGACAAGAGACCCAGTACTTC.

The chain couples TRBV11-3 to TRBJ1-6; TRBD1 is a possible D gene (5 bases). V shed 8 bases and J shed 4 bases, with 12 bases lying between them. Germline V CDR1 and CDR2: SGHNT, YENEEA. The CDR3 covers 14 residues. As DNA, the CDR3 is TGTGCCAGCTCCGACGGGGGGTATAATTCACCCCTCCACTTT. Translated: CASSDGGYNSPLHF.

The chain employs TRBV29-1 and TRBJ1-1, with D perhaps TRBD1 (6 bases). Trimming cost V 4 bases and J 3 bases, with 24 bases left between them. The CDR3 runs to 17 residues. Germline V gives CDR1 SQVTM, CDR2 ANQGSEA. As DNA, the CDR3 is TGCAGCGTTGTCCCCCGAATGAACAGGGTTAGTTACACTGAAGCTTTCTTT. Amino acids: CSVVPRMNRVSYTEAFF.

V and J are TRBV5-6 and TRBJ1-6, with a tentative D call TRBD1 (5 bases). CDR1 and CDR2 from the germline V gene are SGHDT and YYEEEE. This CDR3 has 14 amino acids. Trimming pared 0 bases from V and 10 bases from J, leaving 11 bases between. The CDR3 bases are TGTGCCAGCAGCTTGGCAGGGATCCGGTCACCCCTCCACTTT. This sequence encodes CASSLAGIRSPLHF.

The gene calls are TRBV18 and TRBJ1-2; D might be TRBD1 (6 bases). The V and J ends lost 3 bases and 4 bases respectively, with 9 bases between them. Per the germline V gene, CDR1 is KGHSH and CDR2 is LQKENI. The CDR3 length is 13 residues. The CDR3 spells CASSPEGGYGYTF. The CDR3 nucleotides are TGTGCCAGCTCACCGGAAGGGGGCTATGGCTACACCTTC.

This rearrangement joins TRBV27 to TRBJ1-4, with TRBD1 matching over 8 bases. Germline assignment: CDR1 MNHEY and CDR2 SMNVEV (reference sequence). The junction had 7 bases not matched to a gene; V was cut back by 3 bases and J by 7 bases. This CDR3 has 15 residues. In nucleotides, the CDR3 is TGTGCCAGCAGTTTGGGATCCAGGGGGCCTGAAAAACTGTTTTTT. Its translation is CASSLGSRGPEKLFF. The full variable domain, completed using reference TRBV27 and TRBJ1-4, is EAQVTQNPRYLITVTGKKLTVTCSQNMNHEYMSWYRQDPGLGLRQIYYSMNVEVTDKGDVPEGYKVSRKEKRNFPLILESPSPNQTSLYFCASSLGSRGPEKLFFGSGTQLSVL.

This chain uses TRBV13 with TRBJ2-7; weak D call: TRBD2 (5 bases). CDR1 is PRHDT and CDR2 is FYEKMQ in the germline V gene (reference sequence). Trimming took 2 bases from V and 3 from J, leaving 11 bases between them. This CDR3 spans 14 amino acids. CDR3 DNA: TGTGCCAGCAGCTTAATGGCAGGAGGCTACGAGCAGTACTTC. This codes for CASSLMAGGYEQYF.